This T cell receptor (beta chain) derives from a study of technical replicates of blood from a handful of donors. The V gene end was trimmed by 5 bases and the J gene end by 0 bases; junction bases not matched to a gene: 2. The CDR3 has 15 residues. Germline CDR1 is SGHTA and CDR2 is FQGNSA. Clones were sequenced by immunoSEQ multiplex PCR, and TCRdb holds only the in-frame ones, with some missing. The sample contains 11,000 to 15,000 clones, 84% of which appear only once. This chain joins TRBV7-2 and TRBJ2-4, with TRBD2 matching over 9 bases. Sequenced sample: PBMCs. The TCR originated in a human donor in good health. The chain's CDR3 is CASSPSGVAKNIQYF. DNA of the CDR3: TGTGCCAGCAGCCCTAGCGGGGTAGCCAAAAACATTCAGTACTTC.